Sequencing of this TCR beta chain was carried out in a study of technical replicates of blood from several donors. The V segment lost 4 bases and the J segment 2 bases; nucleotides outside the gene matches: 12. Germline V gives CDR1 SGDLS, CDR2 YYNGEE. The CDR3 loop spans 16 amino acids. Using immunoSEQ multiplex PCR, the repertoire was profiled, and TCRdb retains in-frame clones only, with some absent. The repertoire holds around 58,000 clones, with about 83% as singletons. Input material: PBMCs. The chain carries TRBV9 and TRBJ2-7; 7 positions agree with TRBD2. This TCR was sampled from a human donor in good health. Some clones in this sample may be carry-over from other donors' samples. The CDR3 region is CASSLTPLAAPYEQYF. The DNA for the CDR3 is TGTGCCAGCAGCCTCACACCTCTAGCGGCCCCCTACGAGCAGTACTTC.